This T cell receptor (beta chain) is drawn from a study of blood T cell repertoires in COVID-19. Study details: Material from acute and convalescent COVID-19 was sourced from the United States, Italy and Spain.

Original processing notes: Scientists estimated how many nucleated cells there were by amplifying reference gene primers. Sequencing used immunoSEQ multiplex PCR; TCRdb keeps in-frame clones, though not all of them. V, J and clone size derive from that table, while D and trimming were established from the DNA sequence. The sample includes about 89,000 clones, roughly 80% of them seen just once. The CDR3 totals 18 residues. Germline values: CDR1 SGHTA, CDR2 FQGNSA. The J segment lost 3 bases and the V segment lost 1 base, leaving 11 bases of the junction unmatched. It was during active infection that Seattle patients were enrolled and then longitudinally followed.

Sequenced input: peripheral blood. This TCR was recovered from a man between 65 and 80 years old with COVID-19, enrolled during active disease. The chain is built from TRBV7-2 and TRBJ1-1, with TRBD1 identical over 10 bases. The CDR3 loop reads CASSLVVGTGVGDTEAFF. The CDR3 DNA is TGTGCCAGCAGCTTAGTTGTAGGGACAGGGGTGGGGGACACTGAAGCTTTCTTT.